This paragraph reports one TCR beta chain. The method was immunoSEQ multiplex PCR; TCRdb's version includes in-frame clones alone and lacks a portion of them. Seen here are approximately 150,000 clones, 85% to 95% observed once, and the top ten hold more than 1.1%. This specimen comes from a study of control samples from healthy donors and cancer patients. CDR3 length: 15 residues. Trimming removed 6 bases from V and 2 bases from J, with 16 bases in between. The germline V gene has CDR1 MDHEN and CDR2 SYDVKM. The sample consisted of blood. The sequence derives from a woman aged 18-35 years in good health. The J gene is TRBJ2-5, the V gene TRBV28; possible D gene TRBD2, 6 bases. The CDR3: CASSYLGGGQETQYF. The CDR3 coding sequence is TGTGCCAGCAGCTACCTGGGGGGTGGTCAAGAGACCCAGTACTTC. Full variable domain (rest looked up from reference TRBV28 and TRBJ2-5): DVKVTQSSRYLVKRTGEKVFLECVQDMDHENMFWYRQDPGLGLRLIYFSYDVKMKEKGDIPEGYSVSREKKERFSLILESASTNQTSMYLCASSYLGGGQETQYFGPGTRLLVL.